This is a list of T cell receptor beta chains from one sample in a study of T cells after posttransplantation cyclophosphamide. Assay used: immunoSEQ multiplex PCR; TCRdb lists only in-frame clones, some missing. The sample gives roughly 32,000 clones, none seen only once, and the top ten clones hold about 4.9%. Material for sequencing was PBMCs. Receptors originate from a woman younger than 45 in good health and a related stem cell transplant donor. Each CDR3 is given with its conserved first and last residue. D genes are given only for firm matches. Some rows mark clone size as missing; the rest say once, few, many or name a class of expanded clone.

cdr3_nt cdr3_aa d_call j_call v_call clone_size
TGTGCCAGCAGCCAAGATAGGCCAGGGGGCTCCTATAATTCACCCCTCCACTTT CASSQDRPGGSYNSPLHF TRBD1 TRBJ1-6 TRBV4-2 many
TGTGCCAGCAGCTTAGACAACGGGGCCTACAATGAGCAGTTCTTC CASSLDNGAYNEQFF . TRBJ2-1 TRBV11-2 many
TGTGCCAGCAGCCAATCATTTCCTGACTTCTATGGCTACACCTTC CASSQSFPDFYGYTF . TRBJ1-2 TRBV16 many
TGTGCCAGCAGTTATGATCCTAGGAGCTCCGAGCAGTACTTC CASSYDPRSSEQYF . TRBJ2-7 TRBV6-6 many
TGTGCCAGCAGCGTACAGCTAGTGACCGCCAGCTATAGCAATCAGCCCCAGCATTTT CASSVQLVTASYSNQPQHF . TRBJ1-5 TRBV9 few
TGTGCCAGCAGTGAAGGGAGGTGGCCAGGGGAGGCTTTCTTT CASSEGRWPGEAFF . TRBJ1-1 TRBV2 .
TGTGCCAGCAGTTTATCTCGAACACAGTATTTT CASSLSRTQYF . TRBJ2-3 TRBV12-3/TRBV12-4 many
TGTGCCAGCATTAACAGGGGTTACACTGAAGCTTTCTTT CASINRGYTEAFF TRBD1 TRBJ1-1 TRBV6-2/TRBV6-3 many
TGTGCCAGCAGTTTAGGCAGGGATCAGCCCCAGCATTTT CASSLGRDQPQHF . TRBJ1-5 TRBV12-3/TRBV12-4 many
TGTGCCACCAGTGCCACGTACCTCCAATGGCGGGGGGGCCCAGATACGCAGTATTTT CATSATYLQWRGGPDTQYF TRBD2 TRBJ2-3 TRBV24-1 few
TGTGCCAGCAGCCTAGGGACATTCACCTACGAGCAGTACTTC CASSLGTFTYEQYF . TRBJ2-7 TRBV7-9 many
TGTGCCAGCAGCTTGGGGCCGGGACAGATGAACAATGAGCAGTTCTTC CASSLGPGQMNNEQFF TRBD1 TRBJ2-1 TRBV5-4 many
TGTGCCAGCAGTCCAGGGACTCGAGCCCACTCCTATAATTCACCCCTCCACTTT CASSPGTRAHSYNSPLHF . TRBJ1-6 TRBV12-3/TRBV12-4 few
TGTGCCAGCAGCACCTCCGGGACAAATTACAATGAGCAGTTCTTC CASSTSGTNYNEQFF . TRBJ2-1 TRBV7-2 many
TGCGCCAGCAGTCTCGGGTTTACCGGGGAGCTGTTTTTT CASSLGFTGELFF . TRBJ2-2 TRBV5-1 .
TGTGCCAGCAGTTACTCGGGCGCCAGGGATACGCAGTATTTT CASSYSGARDTQYF . TRBJ2-3 TRBV6-6 .
TGTGCCAGCAGCTTTGGACTAGCGGGTTCCGGGGAGCTGTTTTTT CASSFGLAGSGELFF TRBD2 TRBJ2-2 TRBV5-4 many
TGTGCCAGCAGCGTACAGAGCTCCTACAATGAGCAGTTCTTC CASSVQSSYNEQFF . TRBJ2-1 TRBV9 many
TGCGCCAGCAGTGAGTTAGCCGCTAGCACCGGGGAGCTGTTTTTT CASSELAASTGELFF . TRBJ2-2 TRBV10-1 many
TGTGCCAGCAGCTACACAGGGGGGAACACTGAAGCTTTCTTT CASSYTGGNTEAFF TRBD1 TRBJ1-1 TRBV7-8 .
TGCGCCAGCAGGGGCCACAGGGACTACGAGCAGTACTTC CASRGHRDYEQYF . TRBJ2-7 TRBV4-1 many
TGTGCCAGCAGCTTGGACACAGGGCGAACCTACGAGCAGTACTTC CASSLDTGRTYEQYF . TRBJ2-7 TRBV5-5 many
TGTGCCATTCAGGGGGCCGGGGATGAAAAACTGTTTTTT CAIQGAGDEKLFF TRBD1 TRBJ1-4 TRBV10-3 many
TGTGCCAGCAGCTTGGGGGGGGTAACCGAGCAGTACTTC CASSLGGVTEQYF TRBD2 TRBJ2-7 TRBV7-2 many
TGTGCCAGCAGCTCTACCGCCAGACAGGGGTCGGATACGCAGTATTTT CASSSTARQGSDTQYF TRBD1 TRBJ2-3 TRBV6-2/TRBV6-3 few
TGCGCCAGCAGCTTTACAGGGTCCCCGGGAAACACCATATATTTT CASSFTGSPGNTIYF . TRBJ1-3 TRBV5-1 many
TGTGCCAGCAGTCCCAGGGAAACCTATGGCTACACCTTC CASSPRETYGYTF . TRBJ1-2 TRBV7-2 many
TGTGCCAGCAGCTGGAGGACTAGCGGTTACGAGCAGTACTTC CASSWRTSGYEQYF TRBD2 TRBJ2-7 TRBV11-2 many
TGTGCCAGTAGTGCCTCGACTAGCGGGGGTTACTACGAGCAGTACTTC CASSASTSGGYYEQYF TRBD2 TRBJ2-7 TRBV19 many
TGTGCCAGCAGTTACCCAGGACAGGCTTACGAGCAGTACTTC CASSYPGQAYEQYF TRBD1 TRBJ2-7 TRBV6-6 many
TGTGCCAGCAGAGCGGGACAGATAACGCAAGAGACCCAGTACTTC CASRAGQITQETQYF . TRBJ2-5 TRBV12-3/TRBV12-4 .
TGTGCCAGCAGCTGCAAACACAGGGGGACCCACGCCTATAGCAATCAGCCCCAGCATTTT CASSCKHRGTHAYSNQPQHF TRBD1 TRBJ1-5 TRBV7-8 few
TGTGCCAGCAGTCGGACAGGTCTCACGTACGAGCAGTACTTC CASSRTGLTYEQYF TRBD1 TRBJ2-7 TRBV7-9 few
TGTGCCAGCACCCCGAGACAGGGGCTCTCTGGTCTTTCCTACGAGCAGTACTTC CASTPRQGLSGLSYEQYF TRBD1 TRBJ2-7 TRBV5-6 .
TGTGCCAGCAGCCAAGATCCCGACACAACGACCTATGGCTACACCTTC CASSQDPDTTTYGYTF . TRBJ1-2 TRBV4-2 few
TGTGCCATCAGTGACCGGGTCCGGGACAGTACCTACGAGCAGTACTTC CAISDRVRDSTYEQYF TRBD1 TRBJ2-7 TRBV10-3 many
TGTGCCAGCAGAAAGGACAGGTCGAACACTGAAGCTTTCTTT CASRKDRSNTEAFF TRBD1 TRBJ1-1 TRBV6-2/TRBV6-3 many
TGCACCAGCAGCCCAGGGGGGACTGGGGCCAACGTCCTGACTTTC CTSSPGGTGANVLTF . TRBJ2-6 TRBV4-1 many
TGTGCCAGCAGTTTTATAGGGGACTATGGCTACACCTTC CASSFIGDYGYTF . TRBJ1-2 TRBV27 many
TGTGCCAGCAGGAGACAGTCCCCAAGAAACACCATATATTTT CASRRQSPRNTIYF . TRBJ1-3 TRBV2 many
TGTGCCAGCAGCCAACAAGGGTTCGGTTCACCTCTCCACTTT CASSQQGFGSPLHF . TRBJ1-6 TRBV14 many